This T cell receptor (beta chain) was obtained from a study of regulatory T cells in long-lasting Graves disease. Study-wide points: There were preferences for TRBV28, TRBJ1-2 and TRBJ2-5 in persistent disease.

Germline V gene lookup returns CDR1 MGHRA and CDR2 YSYEKL. V was shortened by 4 bases and J by 2 bases, with 15 bases between the two germline ends. There are 16 residues in the CDR3. In regard to this clonotype: Its matching antigen is unknown.

With iRepertoire HTBI primers and Arm-PCR of CDR3 regions, TCR beta libraries were built. TCRdb fed the multiplex PCR reads into MiXCR, producing one record per CDR3 protein. The repertoire holds a few hundred thousand distinct CDR3 sequences, with about 15% as singletons. The time point: newly diagnosed GD, antithyroid drugs for less than 3 months. From PBMCs, RNA was extracted and then used to make the TCR library. Graves' disease was diagnosed by American Thyroid Association guidelines. A further study also used this sample, focusing on T cells in Graves' hyperthyroidism and ophthalmopathy.

The chain employs TRBV4-1 and TRBJ1-5; tentatively, D is TRBD1 (6 bases). The receptor was derived from a woman aged 18-29 years with Graves disease. Sequencing used peripheral blood mononuclear cells (PBMCs), obtained at new diagnosis, from a patient treated with antithyroid drugs. In DNA, the CDR3 is TGCGCCAGCAGCCCATCGGGGGGCTGGGGCAATCAGCCCCAGCATTTT. Its protein is CASSPSGGWGNQPQHF.